Listed below are T cell receptor beta chains from one sample, sequenced in a study of T cell responses to AZD1222 COVID-19 vaccine. Repertoires were generated with immunoSEQ multiplex PCR, while TCRdb's copy carries only in-frame clones and drops some. The sample carries about 160,000 clones, about 90% recorded once. The sequences come from peripheral blood, collected on day 0 of MenACWY control vaccination. Receptor source: an adult in good health. CDR3s include the opening cysteine and the closing phenylalanine or tryptophan. A D gene is named only where the DNA matches it firmly. Some rows mark clone size as missing; the rest say once, few, many or name a class of expanded clone.

d_call	v_call	j_call	clone_size	cdr3_aa	cdr3_nt
-	TRBV29-1	TRBJ1-4	-	CSVEGTTNEKLFF	TGCAGCGTTGAGGGTACAACTAATGAAAAACTGTTTTTT
-	TRBV12-3/TRBV12-4	TRBJ2-5	-	CASSLLETQYF	TGTGCCAGCAGTTTATTGGAGACCCAGTACTTC
-	TRBV11-3	TRBJ2-2	-	CASSPTRGPGELFF	TGTGCCAGCAGCCCGACGCGCGGTCCCGGGGAGCTGTTTTTT
TRBD1	TRBV3-1/TRBV3-2	TRBJ2-7	once	CASSQGRDRSSYEQYF	TGTGCCAGCAGCCAAGGTCGGGACAGGAGCTCCTACGAGCAGTACTTC
-	TRBV21-1	TRBJ1-6	-	CASSYVPPENLHF	TGTGCCAGCAGCTATGTACCCCCAGAGAACCTCCACTTT
-	TRBV30	TRBJ2-7	-	CAWRRISYEQYF	TGTGCCTGGCGCCGCATCTCCTACGAGCAGTACTTC
-	TRBV6-4	TRBJ2-2	-	CASSELAVAGELFF	TGTGCCAGCAGTGAACTAGCAGTGGCCGGGGAGCTGTTTTTT
-	TRBV6-2/TRBV6-3	TRBJ1-4	-	CASSYSVWGSGAEKLFF	TGTGCCAGCAGTTACTCGGTTTGGGGCTCGGGAGCTGAAAAACTGTTTTTT
TRBD1	TRBV7-2	TRBJ2-7	-	CASSDRTGGSGQYF	TGTGCCAGCAGCGACCGGACAGGGGGCTCCGGGCAGTACTTC
-	TRBV11-3	TRBJ2-3	-	CASSPIPGGRGDTQYF	TGTGCCAGCAGCCCCATCCCGGGCGGTCGGGGAGATACGCAGTATTTT
-	TRBV28	TRBJ2-7	-	CASRGAGEQYF	TGTGCCAGCAGGGGAGCCGGAGAGCAGTACTTC
-	TRBV24-1	TRBJ1-2	-	CATSKRDFYGYTF	TGTGCCACCAGCAAACGGGACTTCTATGGCTACACCTTC
-	TRBV24-1	TRBJ2-1	once	CATSGLGDIDNEQFF	TGTGCCACCAGTGGGTTAGGGGACATCGACAATGAGCAGTTCTTC
-	TRBV30	TRBJ1-6	-	CAWSVLGSRGSPLHF	TGTGCCTGGAGTGTACTGGGGAGTAGGGGATCACCCCTCCACTTT
-	TRBV7-8	TRBJ2-1	-	CASSPRRGLSYNEQFF	TGTGCCAGCAGCCCGAGGCGCGGCCTCTCCTACAATGAGCAGTTCTTC
TRBD1	TRBV28	TRBJ1-2	-	CASSLYWALQGATAF	TGTGCCAGCAGTTTATATTGGGCTTTACAGGGGGCGACGGCCTTC
-	TRBV4-3	TRBJ1-5	-	CASSPHRGLSQPQHF	TGCGCCAGCAGCCCCCACCGGGGTTTAAGTCAGCCCCAGCATTTT
TRBD2	TRBV28	TRBJ2-5	-	CASSEIWTSGIETQYF	TGTGCCAGCAGTGAGATATGGACTAGCGGGATAGAGACCCAGTACTTC
-	TRBV9	TRBJ1-1	-	CASSVETANTEAFF	TGTGCCAGCAGCGTAGAGACAGCTAACACTGAAGCTTTCTTT
-	TRBV19	TRBJ2-2	-	CASTLRGSLGELFF	TGTGCCAGTACCTTACGCGGCAGCCTCGGGGAGCTGTTTTTT
TRBD1	TRBV3-1/TRBV3-2	TRBJ1-6	-	CASSLNRGYNSPLHF	TGTGCCAGCAGCCTTAACAGGGGATATAATTCACCCCTCCACTTT
TRBD1	TRBV5-1	TRBJ2-4	once	CASSSGQGKNIQYF	TGCGCCAGCAGCTCAGGACAGGGTAAAAACATTCAGTACTTC
TRBD1	TRBV12-3/TRBV12-4	TRBJ1-1	-	CASSLNTGGMAFF	TGTGCCAGCAGTTTAAATACAGGGGGCATGGCTTTCTTT
-	TRBV19	TRBJ1-5	once	CASSIRALLHQHF	TGTGCCAGTAGTATTCGGGCCCTGTTGCACCAGCATTTT
TRBD2	TRBV30	TRBJ2-1	-	CAWGGSSYNEQFF	TGTGCCTGGGGCGGGAGCTCCTACAATGAGCAGTTCTTC
-	TRBV20-1	TRBJ2-7	-	CSASRAGEQYF	TGCAGTGCTAGTAGAGCAGGGGAGCAGTACTTC
-	TRBV15	TRBJ1-2	-	CATSRATGRFGYTF	TGTGCCACCAGCAGAGCGACAGGAAGATTTGGCTACACCTTC
-	TRBV9	TRBJ2-7	-	CASSVEQSPTMEQYF	TGTGCCAGCAGCGTAGAACAGTCCCCTACGATGGAGCAGTACTTC
TRBD2	TRBV10-1	TRBJ2-1	-	CASSESGTSGTLEQFF	TGCGCCAGCAGTGAGTCTGGGACTAGCGGGACTCTTGAGCAGTTCTTC
-	TRBV15	TRBJ1-2	-	CATSRDPARGGYTF	TGTGCCACCAGCAGAGATCCAGCCCGAGGCGGCTACACCTTC
-	TRBV12-3/TRBV12-4	TRBJ2-1	-	CASGVGTPEQFF	TGTGCCAGCGGAGTAGGGACACCTGAGCAGTTCTTC
-	TRBV28	TRBJ1-1	-	CASLATTGAGSAEAFF	TGTGCCAGCCTCGCGACAACGGGGGCAGGTAGTGCTGAAGCTTTCTTT
-	TRBV29-1	TRBJ2-2	-	CSVEDWNTGELFF	TGCAGCGTTGAGGACTGGAACACCGGGGAGCTGTTTTTT
-	TRBV7-9	TRBJ2-5	once	CANSPGAFGETQYF	TGTGCCAACAGCCCTGGGGCCTTTGGAGAGACCCAGTACTTC
-	TRBV7-2	TRBJ2-3	-	CASSAPSTDTQYF	TGTGCCAGCAGCGCTCCTAGCACAGATACGCAGTATTTT
-	TRBV25-1	TRBJ1-1	-	CASSAQGGGMNTEAFF	TGTGCCAGCAGTGCTCAGGGCGGAGGGATGAACACTGAAGCTTTCTTT
TRBD1	TRBV29-1	TRBJ2-7	-	CSAGQGYEQYF	TGCAGCGCGGGACAGGGCTACGAGCAGTACTTC
-	TRBV5-1	TRBJ2-1	few	CASSLDPSSNEQFF	TGCGCCAGCAGCTTGGATCCTAGTTCAAATGAGCAGTTCTTC
-	TRBV29-1	TRBJ2-7	few	CSVSRGLAPTYEQYF	TGCAGCGTTTCGAGGGGGCTAGCGCCTACCTACGAGCAGTACTTC
-	TRBV4-1	TRBJ2-2	-	CASSQDGYEGGELFF	TGCGCCAGCAGCCAAGACGGGTACGAGGGCGGGGAGCTGTTTTTT
TRBD2	TRBV7-2	TRBJ2-7	once	CASSRTSGSRYEQYF	TGTGCCAGCAGCCGTACTAGCGGGAGTCGGTACGAGCAGTACTTC
-	TRBV11-2	TRBJ1-2	-	CASSLGGASYTF	TGTGCCAGCAGCTTAGGGGGGGCAAGCTACACCTTC
TRBD1	TRBV4-1	TRBJ2-7	-	CASSSRFGTGADEQYF	TGCGCCAGCAGCTCACGTTTCGGGACAGGGGCCGACGAGCAGTACTTC
TRBD2	TRBV28	TRBJ2-1	once	CASSPGLGGRGEQFF	TGTGCCAGCAGTCCAGGACTTGGCGGGAGAGGGGAGCAGTTCTTC
-	TRBV5-6	TRBJ1-1	-	CASSLWRGRPAGAFF	TGTGCCAGCAGCCTATGGCGAGGACGTCCGGCGGGAGCTTTCTTT
TRBD1	TRBV3-1/TRBV3-2	TRBJ1-6	-	CASSRGQGNSPLHF	TGTGCCAGCAGCCGGGGACAGGGAAATTCACCCCTCCACTTT
TRBD2	TRBV30	TRBJ2-7	-	CAWSLAAGLYEQYF	TGTGCCTGGAGTCTAGCGGCGGGATTGTACGAGCAGTACTTC
-	TRBV24-1	TRBJ2-2	-	CATSDLENTGELFF	TGTGCCACCAGTGATTTGGAGAACACCGGGGAGCTGTTTTTT
TRBD2	TRBV28	TRBJ2-3	-	CASSSSGRIGTQYF	TGTGCCAGCAGTTCTAGCGGGAGGATCGGTACGCAGTATTTT
-	TRBV18	TRBJ1-4	-	CASSPSPPAGGGEKLFF	TGTGCCAGCTCACCATCCCCTCCTGCGGGTGGCGGTGAAAAACTGTTTTTT
TRBD2	TRBV29-1	TRBJ2-5	-	CSVTSGGFNLETQYF	TGCAGCGTTACTAGCGGGGGATTTAATTTGGAGACCCAGTACTTC
-	TRBV7-2	TRBJ2-6	-	CASSSGGSNGANVLTF	TGTGCCAGCAGCTCCGGAGGGTCGAATGGGGCCAACGTCCTGACTTTC
-	TRBV5-8	TRBJ2-7	-	CASSLVGDPYF	TGTGCCAGCAGCTTGGTGGGGGACCCGTACTTC
-	TRBV27	TRBJ1-2	-	CASSFFGNYGYTF	TGTGCCAGCAGTTTCTTCGGGAACTATGGCTACACCTTC
-	TRBV28	TRBJ1-1	-	CASRGRGPNTEAFF	TGTGCCAGCAGGGGCAGGGGCCCTAACACTGAAGCTTTCTTT